This T cell receptor (beta chain) was captured in a study of T cell repertoires in cytomegalovirus infection. Across the study: Recently identified HLA-C-restricted CMV epitopes were among the peptides used. TCR beta signatures that were public indicated CMV infection and matching HLA type. Study conclusions and caveats: CMV-specific TCR beta clonotypes restricted by HLA-C dominated the ex vivo response.

Using its own MiXCR run on the reads, TCRdb lists one record per CDR3 protein. The sample includes approximately 270,000 distinct CDR3 sequences, 22% of them seen just once. This clonotype has at least ten counts. Its antigen is unidentified. After removal of 0 bases from V and 5 bases from J, the junction contained 8 bases not matched to a gene. The germline gives CDR1 MNHEY, CDR2 SVGEGT. The CDR3 spans 16 residues. The rearrangement uses TRBV6-2 or TRBV6-3 and TRBJ2-5; 8 positions agree with TRBD1. This TCR came from a human donor in good health (CMV status not recorded). Some clones in this sample may be carry-over from other donors' samples. This material consisted of cultured PBMCs, taken from culture after CMV antigen stimulation. The CDR3 loop is CASSYSQGASRETQYF. Here the CDR3 DNA reads TGTGCCAGCAGTTACTCGCAGGGGGCGTCGAGGGAGACCCAGTACTTC.